Each of the 20 T cell receptor beta chains below was sequenced from the same sample in a study of blood T cell repertoires in COVID-19. Libraries were prepared by immunoSEQ multiplex PCR; TCRdb keeps only in-frame clonotypes and omits some of them. This sample carries about 47,000 clones, approximately 84% of them seen once, and the ten largest clones take 2.5%. Sequencing was performed on peripheral blood. These receptor sequences come from a man aged 45-65 years with acute or convalescent COVID-19.

The sample holds a few counts of this clone. V is TRBV7-9 and J is TRBJ2-1; 10 bases are shared with TRBD2. The germline gives CDR1 SEHNR, CDR2 FQNEAQ (reference sequence). The CDR3 loop spans 18 amino acids. Unmatched junction bases numbered 8, after V lost 1 base and J lost 2 bases. The CDR3 is CASSLGGSGGLPYNEQFF. The CDR3 bases are TGTGCCAGCAGCTTAGGAGGTAGCGGGGGGCTCCCCTACAATGAGCAGTTCTTC.

The V call is TRBV6-2 or TRBV6-3, the J call TRBJ2-7; D possibly corresponds to TRBD2 (8 bases). Trimming removed 5 bases from V and 4 bases from J, with 18 bases in between. Germline V gene lookup returns CDR1 MNHEY and CDR2 SVGEGT. The CDR3 extends over 15 amino acids. CDR3 sequence reads: CASSTGGTDLYEQYF. The DNA of the CDR3 is TGTGCCAGCAGTACGGGAGGGACAGATCTTTACGAGCAGTACTTC.

V is TRBV9 and J is TRBJ2-2; TRBD2 aligns across 9 bases. This CDR3 has 16 residues. Germline V gene data show CDR1 as SGDLS and CDR2 as YYNGEE. The V and J ends lost 2 bases and 3 bases, in that order; junction bases with no gene match: 5. The CDR3 DNA is TGTGCCAGCAGCGTCCGACTAGCGGTCGACACCGGGGAGCTGTTTTTT. Protein product: CASSVRLAVDTGELFF.

The chain combines TRBV6-5 with TRBJ2-7, with 7 bases lining up with TRBD1. V shed 6 bases and J 0 bases; nucleotides not matched to a gene: 5. The CDR3 runs to 14 residues. Germline V CDR1 and CDR2: MNHEY, SVGAGI. This CDR3 is CASSGTASSYEQYF. CDR3 sequence (DNA): TGTGCCAGCAGCGGGACAGCGAGCTCCTACGAGCAGTACTTC.

This chain connects TRBV19 to TRBJ2-3; the match to TRBD2 covers 13 bases. Germline V gives CDR1 LNHDA, CDR2 SQIVND (reference sequence). This CDR3 region has 15 residues. V shed 5 bases, J shed 3 bases, and the junction held 2 bases outside the gene matches. DNA of the CDR3: TGTGCCAGTAGTCTGACTAGCGGGAGGACAGATACGCAGTATTTT. Its translation is CASSLTSGRTDTQYF. Full variable domain (missing parts from reference TRBV19 and TRBJ2-3): DGGITQSPKYLFRKEGQNVTLSCEQNLNHDAMYWYRQDPGQGLRLIYYSQIVNDFQKGDIAEGYSVSREKKESFPLTVTSAQKNPTAFYLCASSLTSGRTDTQYFGPGTRLTVL.

The chain recombines TRBV27 with TRBJ2-3; 7 nucleotides agree with TRBD1. The CDR3 length is 17 residues. Looked up from germline, CDR1 is MNHEY and CDR2 is SMNVEV (reference sequence). J was trimmed by 8 bases and V by 8 bases; bases with no gene match: 22. CDR3 residues: CASGLYRTGAALGTQYF. Written as DNA, the CDR3 is TGTGCCAGCGGCCTGTATAGGACAGGAGCCGCCCTCGGTACGCAGTATTTT.

Of note for this clone: Other DNA sequences in the sample encode the same CDR3. This chain uses TRBV19 with TRBJ1-6; the match to TRBD1 covers 7 bases. CDR3 length: 14 amino acids. Germline-derived CDR1 and CDR2 are LNHDA and SQIVND (reference sequence). After removal of 6 bases from V and 7 bases from J, the junction contained 6 bases not matched to a gene. As DNA, the CDR3 is TGTGCCAGTAGGACGACAGGGTCCAATTCACCCCTCCACTTT. Its protein is CASRTTGSNSPLHF.

This chain uses TRBV18 with TRBJ1-1; a weak D match, TRBD1 (6 bases). V was clipped by 3 bases and J by 4 bases, with 9 bases between them. Looked up from germline, CDR1 is KGHSH and CDR2 is LQKENI. The CDR3 contains 13 residues. This chain's CDR3 is CASSPTGGTEAFF. The CDR3 region has the DNA TGTGCCAGCTCACCGACAGGCGGCACTGAAGCTTTCTTT.

This chain joins TRBV7-2 and TRBJ2-5, with D uncertain. CDR1 is SGHTA and CDR2 is FQGNSA in the germline V gene. The CDR3 is 13 amino acids. V lost 6 bases and J lost 0, with 8 bases in between. The CDR3 protein is CASRRDNQETQYF. The CDR3 DNA follows: TGTGCCAGCAGAAGAGATAACCAAGAGACCCAGTACTTC.

The chain links TRBV2 to TRBJ2-1; 9 bases map to TRBD2. CDR1 is SNHLY and CDR2 is FYNNEI in the germline V gene. The trim removed 8 bases at V and 1 base at J, leaving 3 bases unmatched. This CDR3 is built from 14 residues. CDR3: CASRSGGSYNEQFF. The DNA for the CDR3 is TGTGCCAGCCGTAGCGGGGGATCCTACAATGAGCAGTTCTTC. Full variable domain (outside the CDR3, taken from reference TRBV2 and TRBJ2-1): EPEVTQTPSHQVTQMGQEVILRCVPISNHLYFYWYRQILGQKVEFLVSFYNNEISEKSEIFDDQFSVERPDGSNFTLKIRSTKLEDSAMYFCASRSGGSYNEQFFGPGTRLTVL.

This chain joins TRBV11-2 and TRBJ2-5; TRBD1 matches 7 bases. This CDR3 has 15 residues. The germline CDR1 and CDR2 sequences are SGHAT and FQNNGV. V trimming: 3 bases; J trimming: 4 bases; junction bases outside the gene matches: 8. Here the CDR3 DNA reads TGTGCCAGCAGCTTGGGGGCAGGGGGACGAGAGACCCAGTACTTC. As protein: CASSLGAGGRETQYF.

V is TRBV28 and J is TRBJ1-2; D is ambiguous. V was pared by 6 bases and J by 8 bases, with 10 bases between. This CDR3 comprises 11 residues. The V gene's germline CDR1 is MDHEN and CDR2 SYDVKM. The CDR3 sequence: CASSSREGYTF. The CDR3 DNA reads as TGTGCCAGCAGCTCCCGGGAAGGCTACACCTTC.

The CDR3 DNA follows: TGCGCCAGCAGTGAAGCCGATGGGGGCAGCACAGATACGCAGTATTTT. It codes for CASSEADGGSTDTQYF. The V gene is TRBV10-1, the J gene TRBJ2-3, with D perhaps matching TRBD1 (6 bases). This CDR3 spans 16 amino acids. Germline loops: CDR1 WNHNN, CDR2 SYGVQD (reference sequence). The V end lost 3 bases, the J end lost 0 bases, and 13 bases lay between the germline ends.

This chain joins TRBV6-1 and TRBJ2-7; 8 bases line up with TRBD2. The trim removed 2 bases at V and 4 bases at J, leaving 7 bases unmatched. Germline values: CDR1 MNHNS, CDR2 SASEGT. This CDR3 region has 15 residues. CDR3 sequence: CASSEREGLGYEQYF. The CDR3 DNA reads TGTGCCAGCAGTGAACGGGAGGGCCTTGGGTACGAGCAGTACTTC.

The rearrangement links TRBV7-2 to TRBJ1-2; a weak D match, TRBD1 (6 bases). This CDR3 has 13 amino acids. Looked up from germline, CDR1 is SGHTA and CDR2 is FQGNSA. Trimming shortened V by 5 bases and J by 6 bases, and 13 bases separated the two germline ends. The CDR3 protein is CASSLRGSHGYTF. The CDR3 coding sequence is TGTGCCAGCAGCCTTAGGGGGTCCCATGGCTACACCTTC.

The chain combines TRBV4-1 with TRBJ2-7, with D possibly matching TRBD1 (5 bases). Germline lookup yields CDR1 MGHRA and CDR2 YSYEKL. The CDR3 has 14 residues. The germline V and J ends were trimmed by 1 base and 2 bases, with 9 bases remaining between them. CDR3 loop: CASSQGTPAYEQYF. Written as DNA, the CDR3 is TGCGCCAGCAGCCAAGGGACACCCGCCTACGAGCAGTACTTC.

The chain couples TRBV7-8 to TRBJ1-5; D gene uncertain. This CDR3 has 13 residues. Trimming removed 5 bases from V and 1 base from J, with 6 bases in between. The germline gives CDR1 SGHVS, CDR2 FQNEAQ. The CDR3 is CASSPPSNQPQHF. The CDR3 nucleotides read TGTGCCAGCAGCCCCCCGAGCAATCAGCCCCAGCATTTT.

The V and J genes are TRBV24-1 and TRBJ2-3; possible D gene TRBD1, 5 bases. This CDR3 comprises 15 residues. Germline V CDR1 and CDR2: KGHDR, SFDVKD. The V end lost 7 bases, the J end lost 2 bases, and 15 bases lay between the germline ends. CDR3 coding DNA: TGTGCCACCAGCGGACACAGAAGATACACAGATACGCAGTATTTT. This gives the protein CATSGHRRYTDTQYF.

This clone has a single count. The V gene is TRBV29-1, the J gene TRBJ1-5, with D unresolved. There are 11 residues in the CDR3. Germline V gives CDR1 SQVTM, CDR2 ANQGSEA. Trimming took 4 bases from V and 1 from J, leaving 2 bases between them. The CDR3 spells CSVVSNQPQHF. The CDR3, as DNA: TGCAGCGTTGTAAGCAATCAGCCCCAGCATTTT.

CDR3 loop: CASSLSGTGSTDTQYF. The CDR3, as DNA: TGTGCCAGCAGTCTGTCCGGGACAGGAAGCACAGATACGCAGTATTTT. The rearrangement uses TRBV4-2 and TRBJ2-3, with 8 positions matching TRBD1. Trimming at V came to 6 bases and at J to 0 bases, leaving 8 bases not matched to a gene. Germline V gene sequence: CDR1 LGHNA, CDR2 YNFKEQ. The CDR3 loop spans 16 amino acids.